The clone carrying this TCR beta chain showed up just once. TCRdb keeps only in-frame clones here, not all; method: immunoSEQ multiplex PCR. The sample lists some 25,000 clones, roughly 94% occurring once. This sample stems from a study of chemoradiotherapy in HPV16-positive cancers. Germline V lookup: CDR1 LNHDA, CDR2 SQIVND (reference sequence). V lost 7 bases to trimming and J lost 2 bases, with 21 bases between them. The CDR3 contains 16 residues. The material was obtained from a patient who underwent chemoradiotherapy. This chain connects TRBV19 to TRBJ2-7; a possible D gene is TRBD1 (7 bases). The receptor was isolated from a human donor with HPV-associated anogenital cancer. The DNA of the CDR3 is TGTGCCAGTACCCAAAGGGGGGCCGGACAGGCCTACGAGCAGTACTTC. This sequence encodes CASTQRGAGQAYEQYF.